These 21 T cell receptor beta chains originate from one sample sequenced in a study of PD-1 blockade in classical Hodgkin lymphoma. Time point of the sample: cycle 4 day 1 (C4D1), after five to seven weeks of nivolumab. Brentuximab vedotin exposure varied, and every patient relapsed after autologous stem cell transplantation. This table comes from immunoSEQ multiplex PCR, and its TCRdb copy is limited to in-frame clones, with some not included. The sample lists some 8,700 clones, 87% occurring once. Sequencing used peripheral blood mononuclear cells (PBMCs), obtained before the fourth cycle of nivolumab. The receptors were sampled from a human donor with classical Hodgkin lymphoma.

The V gene is TRBV11-2, the J gene TRBJ2-7; possible D gene TRBD1, 6 bases. Germline V gene data show CDR1 as SGHAT and CDR2 as FQNNGV. The CDR3 consists of 14 residues. The V and J ends lost 4 bases and 3 bases respectively, with 13 bases between them. CDR3 nucleotides: TGTGCCAGCAGCTCCGCACAGGGCCTCTACGAGCAGTACTTC. This codes for CASSSAQGLYEQYF. Full variable domain (missing parts from reference TRBV11-2 and TRBJ2-7): EAGVAQSPRYKIIEKRQSVAFWCNPISGHATLYWYQQILGQGPKLLIQFQNNGVVDDSQLPKDRFSAERLKGVDSTLKIQPAKLEDSAVYLCASSSAQGLYEQYFGPGTRLTVT.

The sample holds one count of this clone. The gene calls are TRBV6-5 and TRBJ2-1; 7 bases are a match to TRBD1. The V gene end was trimmed by 7 bases and the J gene end by 3 bases; junction bases not matched to a gene: 9. The CDR3 runs to 15 residues. Germline CDR1 reads MNHEY; CDR2 reads SVGAGI. The CDR3 nucleotides are TGTGCCAGCAACCACTACAGGGGATACTACAATGAGCAGTTCTTC. This translates into CASNHYRGYYNEQFF.

The CDR3 DNA reads as TGTGCCAGCAGCTTGTCCAGGGGGCCTTTTGCAGATACGCAGTATTTT. It is translated as CASSLSRGPFADTQYF. V usage is TRBV5-6 and J usage is TRBJ2-3; the match to TRBD1 covers 8 bases. Germline CDR1 is SGHDT and CDR2 is YYEEEE. Trimming at V came to 1 base and at J to 4 bases, leaving 8 bases not matched to a gene. This CDR3 is built from 16 residues.

The chain couples TRBV6-5 to TRBJ1-2; D is ambiguous. Germline V gene lookup returns CDR1 MNHEY and CDR2 SVGAGI. The CDR3 runs to 15 residues. Trimming pared 0 bases from V and 1 base from J, leaving 9 bases between. The CDR3 here is CASSYSRLLNYGYTF. The CDR3 nucleotides read TGTGCCAGCAGTTACTCCCGACTCCTTAACTATGGCTACACCTTC.

This clone was detected only once. This CDR3 reads CASSQDRGYEQYF. The CDR3 nucleotides read TGTGCCAGCAGCCAAGATCGGGGGTACGAGCAGTACTTC. The rearrangement uses TRBV14 and TRBJ2-7, with D possibly being TRBD2 (6 bases). The V gene lost 0 bases and the J gene lost 4 bases, with 7 bases spanning the gap. Germline V gene sequence: CDR1 SGHDN, CDR2 FVKESK. The CDR3 runs 13 residues. Full variable domain (remainder filled in from reference TRBV14 and TRBJ2-7): EAGVTQFPSHSVIEKGQTVTLRCDPISGHDNLYWYRRVMGKEIKFLLHFVKESKQDESGMPNNRFLAERTGGTYSTLKVQPAELEDSGVYFCASSQDRGYEQYFGPGTRLTVT.

V is TRBV18 and J is TRBJ1-1; a possible D gene is TRBD1 (6 bases). From germline, CDR1 is KGHSH and CDR2 LQKENI. V was pared by 3 bases and J by 10 bases, with 12 bases between. The CDR3 has 12 amino acids. This CDR3 is CASSPEGGLAFF. CDR3 coding DNA: TGTGCCAGCTCACCGGAGGGGGGCCTAGCTTTCTTT.

This clone has only a few counts. The V call is TRBV25-1, the J call TRBJ2-1, with D hard to call. Germline V CDR1 and CDR2: MGHDK, SYGVNS. Trimming removed 0 bases from V and 3 bases from J, with 6 bases in between. The CDR3 covers 14 residues. In DNA form, the CDR3 reads TGTGCCAGCAGTGAATATAAGGACTACAATGAGCAGTTCTTC. As protein: CASSEYKDYNEQFF.

This clone occurred once. The chain links TRBV28 to TRBJ2-7; D is undetermined. Trimming took 2 bases from V and 2 from J, leaving 10 bases between them. The CDR3 covers 14 residues. The germline V gene has CDR1 MDHEN and CDR2 SYDVKM. The CDR3 sequence: CASSLRANTYEQYF. In nucleotides, the CDR3 is TGTGCCAGCAGTTTAAGGGCCAATACCTACGAGCAGTACTTC.

The rearrangement uses TRBV15 and TRBJ2-7; 10 positions agree with TRBD2. CDR1 is LNHNV, CDR2 YYDKDF, per germline (reference sequence). V lost 0 bases and J lost 3; bases outside the gene matches: 5. The CDR3 covers 16 residues. The CDR3 protein is CATSRDRASGSYEQYF. In DNA form, the CDR3 reads TGTGCCACCAGCAGAGATAGGGCTAGCGGGAGCTACGAGCAGTACTTC. The complete variable domain, with remaining parts taken from reference TRBV15 and TRBJ2-7, reads DAMVIQNPRYQVTQFGKPVTLSCSQTLNHNVMYWYQQKSSQAPKLLFHYYDKDFNNEADTPDNFQSRRPNTSFCFLDIRSPGLGDTAMYLCATSRDRASGSYEQYFGPGTRLTVT.

This clone was observed a few times. The chain employs TRBV11-3 and TRBJ1-1; D is undetermined. The V gene's germline CDR1 is SGHNT and CDR2 YENEEA. With 5 bases removed from V and 2 bases from J, the gap between germline ends came to 9 bases. The CDR3 is 13 amino acids. The CDR3 spells CASSLGFNTEAFF. The CDR3, as DNA: TGTGCCAGCAGCCTGGGCTTCAACACTGAAGCTTTCTTT.

The chain employs TRBV7-9 and TRBJ1-3; 7 bases are shared with TRBD1. Trimming at V came to 1 base and at J to 8 bases, leaving 5 bases not matched to a gene. This CDR3 region has 14 residues. Germline values: CDR1 SEHNR, CDR2 FQNEAQ (reference sequence). The DNA for the CDR3 is TGTGCCAGCAGCTTAGTTCCAGGGGGACACACCATATATTTT. It translates to CASSLVPGGHTIYF.

V and J are TRBV13 and TRBJ2-1; 13 bases are shared with TRBD2. V lost 5 bases and J lost 8; bases outside the gene matches: 0. This CDR3 spans 13 amino acids. In germline, CDR1 is PRHDT, CDR2 FYEKMQ (reference sequence). CDR3 loop: CASSTSGRDEQFF. CDR3 nucleotide sequence: TGTGCCAGCAGCACTAGCGGGAGGGATGAGCAGTTCTTC.

The chain carries TRBV6-1 and TRBJ2-7; D tentatively fits TRBD1 or TRBD2 (7 bases each). This CDR3 is 15 amino acids long. Germline lookup yields CDR1 MNHNS and CDR2 SASEGT. Trimming pared 0 bases from V and 2 bases from J, leaving 11 bases between. CDR3 loop: CASSEAAGGAYEQYF. CDR3 bases: TGTGCCAGCAGTGAAGCGGCAGGGGGGGCCTACGAGCAGTACTTC.

This chain uses TRBV19 with TRBJ1-1, with TRBD1 matching 7 bases. V trimming: 6 bases; J trimming: 5 bases; junction bases outside the gene matches: 12. Germline CDR1 LNHDA, CDR2 SQIVND (reference sequence). This CDR3 has 15 residues. CDR3 in amino acids: CASSLLRGLGTEAFF. Here the CDR3 DNA reads TGTGCCAGTAGCCTTCTAAGGGGGCTGGGAACTGAAGCTTTCTTT.

The chain has TRBV6-1 and TRBJ2-7; TRBD1 aligns across 8 bases. The germline V gene has CDR1 MNHNS and CDR2 SASEGT. Trimming took 5 bases from V and 0 from J; bases not matched to a gene: 6. This CDR3 region has 15 residues. The CDR3 nucleotides are TGTGCCAGCAGTATCTCCGGACAGGGCTCCTACGAGCAGTACTTC. This encodes CASSISGQGSYEQYF.

DNA of the CDR3: TGCGCCAGCAGCCCGGGGACTAGAACTAGTACAGATACGCAGTATTTT. Translation: CASSPGTRTSTDTQYF. This chain joins TRBV5-1 and TRBJ2-3; the match to TRBD2 covers 8 bases. V shed 4 bases and J 3 bases; nucleotides not matched to a gene: 10. The germline CDR1 and CDR2 sequences are SGHRS and YFSETQ. The CDR3 loop spans 16 amino acids.

The J gene is TRBJ1-5, the V gene TRBV2; D uncertain. This CDR3 spans 12 amino acids. Germline V lookup: CDR1 SNHLY, CDR2 FYNNEI. The V gene lost 6 bases and the J gene lost 3 bases, with 6 bases spanning the gap. The CDR3 sequence: CASRAVNQPQHF. Here the CDR3 DNA reads TGTGCCAGCAGGGCAGTCAATCAGCCCCAGCATTTT.

By share, this clone counts as medium-sized. This chain joins TRBV9 and TRBJ2-7, with 10 bases matching TRBD1. Looked up from germline, CDR1 is SGDLS and CDR2 is YYNGEE. The CDR3 has 15 amino acids. V gave up 3 bases and J gave up 3 bases; unmatched junction bases: 6. CDR3 residues: CASSATGQGYYEQYF. The CDR3 region has the DNA TGTGCCAGCAGCGCTACGGGACAGGGGTACTACGAGCAGTACTTC.

This clone was detected once. J is TRBJ2-7 and V is TRBV9; unclear D gene. Germline V gives CDR1 SGDLS, CDR2 YYNGEE. Trimming took 0 bases from V and 7 from J, leaving 11 bases between them. The CDR3 has 13 residues. The CDR3 here is CASSVVSMGEQYF. The CDR3 region has the DNA TGTGCCAGCAGCGTAGTTTCAATGGGGGAGCAGTACTTC.

The chain joins TRBV13 to TRBJ2-4; 8 bases are a match to TRBD1. The CDR3 runs to 13 residues. CDR1 and CDR2 from the germline V gene are PRHDT and FYEKMQ (reference sequence). The J segment lost 8 bases and the V segment lost 5 bases, leaving 5 bases of the junction unmatched. CDR3 amino acids: CASSGPGQDIQYF. CDR3 nucleotides: TGTGCCAGCAGCGGGCCGGGACAGGACATTCAGTACTTC.

J is TRBJ1-1 and V is TRBV19; D is unresolved. V was trimmed by 5 bases and J by 0 bases, leaving 19 bases between them. This CDR3 is built from 17 residues. The germline gives CDR1 LNHDA, CDR2 SQIVND (reference sequence). The CDR3 here is CASSPHPRAGVNTEAFF. The DNA for the CDR3 is TGTGCCAGTAGTCCCCACCCCCGGGCAGGTGTGAACACTGAAGCTTTCTTT. Variable domain in full (rest from reference TRBV19 and TRBJ1-1): DGGITQSPKYLFRKEGQNVTLSCEQNLNHDAMYWYRQDPGQGLRLIYYSQIVNDFQKGDIAEGYSVSREKKESFPLTVTSAQKNPTAFYLCASSPHPRAGVNTEAFFGQGTRLTVV.